Described below is a single T cell receptor (beta chain) sequence and its context. One entry per CDR3 protein results from TCRdb running MiXCR on the RACE reads. The sample shows some 150,000 distinct CDR3 sequences, roughly 10% of them seen only once. Germline loops: CDR1 KGHSH, CDR2 LQKENI. The germline V and J ends were trimmed by 0 bases and 3 bases, with 5 bases remaining between them. The CDR3 contains 13 residues. Regarding time point: patch test 2, 6 weeks after DPC sensitization. Regarding treatment: therapeutic diphenylcyclopropenone sensitization with weekly scalp DPC. This entry comes from a study of human T cells and chemical hapten exposure.

The chain is built from TRBV18 and TRBJ1-1; D call uncertain. This TCR came from a woman aged 45-65 years with alopecia areata. Some clones in this sample may be carry-over from other donors' samples. Specimen: whole blood, collected in connection with sensitization to the hapten diphenylcyclopropenone (DPC). CDR3 amino acids: CASSPPEDTEAFF. Here the CDR3 DNA reads TGTGCCAGCTCACCACCGGAAGACACTGAAGCTTTCTTT.